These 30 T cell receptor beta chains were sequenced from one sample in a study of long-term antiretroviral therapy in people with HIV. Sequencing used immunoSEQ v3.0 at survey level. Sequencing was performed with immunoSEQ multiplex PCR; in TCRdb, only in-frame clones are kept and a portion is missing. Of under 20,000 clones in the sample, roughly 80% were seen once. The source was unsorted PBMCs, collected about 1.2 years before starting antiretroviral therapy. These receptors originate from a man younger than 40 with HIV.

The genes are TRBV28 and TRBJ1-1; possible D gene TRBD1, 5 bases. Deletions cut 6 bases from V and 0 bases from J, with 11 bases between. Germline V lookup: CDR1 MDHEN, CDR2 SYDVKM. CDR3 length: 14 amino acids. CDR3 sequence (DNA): TGTGCCAGCAGCCCACAGGTAATGAACACTGAAGCTTTCTTT. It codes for CASSPQVMNTEAFF.

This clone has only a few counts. CDR3 nucleotide sequence: TGTGCCAGCAGCCACGGCCCTGGAAACACCATATATTTT. Its protein is CASSHGPGNTIYF. The V gene is TRBV7-9, the J gene TRBJ1-3; the D is unclear. Looked up from germline, CDR1 is SEHNR and CDR2 is FQNEAQ (reference sequence). V lost 5 bases and J 2 bases, leaving 7 bases between the germline ends. The CDR3 covers 13 residues.

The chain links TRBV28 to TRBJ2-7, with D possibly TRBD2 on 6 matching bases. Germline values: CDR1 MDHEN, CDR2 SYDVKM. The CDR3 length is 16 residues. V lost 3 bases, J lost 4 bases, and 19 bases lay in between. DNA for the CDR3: TGTGCCAGCAGTTTGGCCCTAGCTCGAAGCGGGTACGAGCAGTACTTC. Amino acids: CASSLALARSGYEQYF.

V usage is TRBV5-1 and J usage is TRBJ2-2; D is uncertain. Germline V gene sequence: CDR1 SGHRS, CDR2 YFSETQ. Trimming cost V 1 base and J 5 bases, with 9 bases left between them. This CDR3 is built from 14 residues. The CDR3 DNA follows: TGCGCCAGCAGCTTGACCGCGATAACCGGGGAGCTGTTTTTT. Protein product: CASSLTAITGELFF.

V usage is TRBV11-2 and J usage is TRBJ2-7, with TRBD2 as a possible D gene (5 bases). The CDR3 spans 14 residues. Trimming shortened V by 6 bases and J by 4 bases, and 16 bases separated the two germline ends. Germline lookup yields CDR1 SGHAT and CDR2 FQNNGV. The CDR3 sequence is CASSREGLGYEQYF. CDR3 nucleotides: TGTGCCAGCAGTAGAGAGGGATTAGGATACGAGCAGTACTTC. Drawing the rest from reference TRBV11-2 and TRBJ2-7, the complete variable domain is EAGVAQSPRYKIIEKRQSVAFWCNPISGHATLYWYQQILGQGPKLLIQFQNNGVVDDSQLPKDRFSAERLKGVDSTLKIQPAKLEDSAVYLCASSREGLGYEQYFGPGTRLTVT.

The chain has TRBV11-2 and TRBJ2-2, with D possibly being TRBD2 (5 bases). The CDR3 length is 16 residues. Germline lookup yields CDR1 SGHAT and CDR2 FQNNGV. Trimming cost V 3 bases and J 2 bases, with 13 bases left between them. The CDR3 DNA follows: TGTGCCAGCAGCTTTACTAGAGCTTTTAACACCGGGGAGCTGTTTTTT. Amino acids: CASSFTRAFNTGELFF.

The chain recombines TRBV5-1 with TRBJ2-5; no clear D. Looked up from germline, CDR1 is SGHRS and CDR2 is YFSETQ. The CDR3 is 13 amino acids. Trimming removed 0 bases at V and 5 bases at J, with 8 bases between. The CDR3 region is CASSLGERETQYF. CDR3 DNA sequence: TGCGCCAGCAGCTTGGGAGAGAGGGAGACCCAGTACTTC.

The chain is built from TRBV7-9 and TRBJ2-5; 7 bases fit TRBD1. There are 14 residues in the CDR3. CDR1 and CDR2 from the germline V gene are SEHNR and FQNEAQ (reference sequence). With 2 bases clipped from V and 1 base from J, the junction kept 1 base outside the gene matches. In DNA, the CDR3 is TGTGCCAGCAGCTTACGGGACAGCCAAGAGACCCAGTACTTC. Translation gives CASSLRDSQETQYF.

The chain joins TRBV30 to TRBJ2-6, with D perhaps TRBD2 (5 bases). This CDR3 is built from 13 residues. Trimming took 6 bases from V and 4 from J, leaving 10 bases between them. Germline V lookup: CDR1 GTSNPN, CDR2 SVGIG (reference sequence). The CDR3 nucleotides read TGTGCCTGTTGGAGGAGGGGGGCCAACGTCCTGACTTTC. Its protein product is CACWRRGANVLTF.

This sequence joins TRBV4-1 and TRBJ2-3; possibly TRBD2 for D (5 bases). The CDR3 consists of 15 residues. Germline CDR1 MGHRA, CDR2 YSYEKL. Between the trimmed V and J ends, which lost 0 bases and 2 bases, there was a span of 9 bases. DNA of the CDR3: TGCGCCAGCAGCCAAGAAGCGGACCTCACAGATACGCAGTATTTT. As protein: CASSQEADLTDTQYF.

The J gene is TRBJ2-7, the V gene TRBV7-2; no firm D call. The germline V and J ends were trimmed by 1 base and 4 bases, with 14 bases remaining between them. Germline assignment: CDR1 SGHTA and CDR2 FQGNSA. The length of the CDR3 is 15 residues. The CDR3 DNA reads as TGTGCCAGCAGCTTAGAGTGGGGTGGAGATTACGAGCAGTACTTC. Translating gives CASSLEWGGDYEQYF. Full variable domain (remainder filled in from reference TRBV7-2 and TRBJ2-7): GAGVSQSPSNKVTEKGKDVELRCDPISGHTALYWYRQSLGQGLEFLIYFQGNSAPDKSGLPSDRFSAERTGGSVSTLTIQRTQQEDSAVYLCASSLEWGGDYEQYFGPGTRLTVT.

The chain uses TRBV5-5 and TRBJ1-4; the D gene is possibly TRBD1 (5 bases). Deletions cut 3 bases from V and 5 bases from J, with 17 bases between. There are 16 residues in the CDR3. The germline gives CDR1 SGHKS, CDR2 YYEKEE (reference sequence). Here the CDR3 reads CASSSGLLGLNEKLFF. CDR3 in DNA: TGTGCCAGCAGCTCGGGGCTTTTAGGGTTAAATGAAAAACTGTTTTTT.

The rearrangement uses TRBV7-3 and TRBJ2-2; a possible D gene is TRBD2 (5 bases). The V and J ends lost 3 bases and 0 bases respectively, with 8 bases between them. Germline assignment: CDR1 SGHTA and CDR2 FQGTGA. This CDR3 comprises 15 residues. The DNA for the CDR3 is TGTGCCAGCAGCTTGGCGGGCTCGAACACCGGGGAGCTGTTTTTT. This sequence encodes CASSLAGSNTGELFF.

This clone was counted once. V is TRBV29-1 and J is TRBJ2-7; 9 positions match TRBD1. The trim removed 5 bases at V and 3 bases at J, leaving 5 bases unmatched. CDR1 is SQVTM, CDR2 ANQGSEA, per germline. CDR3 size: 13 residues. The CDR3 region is CSVIQGADYEQYF. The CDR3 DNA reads TGCAGCGTTATACAGGGGGCTGACTACGAGCAGTACTTC.

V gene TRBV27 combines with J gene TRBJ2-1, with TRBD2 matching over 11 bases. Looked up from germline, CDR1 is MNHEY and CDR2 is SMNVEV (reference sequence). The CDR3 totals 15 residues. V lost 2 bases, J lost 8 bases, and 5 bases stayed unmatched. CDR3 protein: CASSLASGGPYEQFF. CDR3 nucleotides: TGTGCCAGCAGTTTAGCTAGCGGGGGGCCATATGAGCAGTTCTTC.

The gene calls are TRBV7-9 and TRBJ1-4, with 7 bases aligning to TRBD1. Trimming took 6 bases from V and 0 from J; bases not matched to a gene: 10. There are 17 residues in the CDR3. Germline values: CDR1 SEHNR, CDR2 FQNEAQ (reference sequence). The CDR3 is CASSLTGLGATNEKLFF. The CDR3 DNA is TGTGCCAGCAGTTTGACAGGGCTTGGGGCAACTAATGAAAAACTGTTTTTT. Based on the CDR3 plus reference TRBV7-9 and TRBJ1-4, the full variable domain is DTGVSQNPRHKITKRGQNVTFRCDPISEHNRLYWYRQTLGQGPEFLTYFQNEAQLEKSRLLSDRFSAERPKGSFSTLEIQRTEQGDSAMYLCASSLTGLGATNEKLFFGSGTQLSVL.

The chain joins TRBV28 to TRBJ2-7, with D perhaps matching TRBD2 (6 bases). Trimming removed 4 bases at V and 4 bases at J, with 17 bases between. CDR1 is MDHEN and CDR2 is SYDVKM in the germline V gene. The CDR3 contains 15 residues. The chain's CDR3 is CASSSRGGVWYEQYF. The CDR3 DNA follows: TGTGCCAGCAGTTCCCGTGGCGGGGTGTGGTACGAGCAGTACTTC.

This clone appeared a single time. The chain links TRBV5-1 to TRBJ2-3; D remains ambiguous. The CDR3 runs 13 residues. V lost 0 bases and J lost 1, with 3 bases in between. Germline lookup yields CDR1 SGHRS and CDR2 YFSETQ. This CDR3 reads CASSLGGTDTQYF. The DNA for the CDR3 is TGCGCCAGCAGCTTGGGTGGCACAGATACGCAGTATTTT.

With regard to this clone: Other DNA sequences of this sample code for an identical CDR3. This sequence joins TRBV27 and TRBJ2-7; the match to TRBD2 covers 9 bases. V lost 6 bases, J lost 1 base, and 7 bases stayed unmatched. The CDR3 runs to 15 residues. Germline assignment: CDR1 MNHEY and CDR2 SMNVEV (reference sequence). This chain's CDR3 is CASSFSGGPSYEQYF. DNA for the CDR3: TGTGCCAGCAGCTTTAGCGGGGGCCCATCCTACGAGCAGTACTTC.

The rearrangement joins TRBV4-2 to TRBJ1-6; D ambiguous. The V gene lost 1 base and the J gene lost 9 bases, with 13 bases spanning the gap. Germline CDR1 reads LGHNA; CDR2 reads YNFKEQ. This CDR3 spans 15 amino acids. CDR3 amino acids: CASSQVRSLFSPLHF. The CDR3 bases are TGTGCCAGCAGCCAAGTCCGGTCCCTTTTTTCACCCCTCCACTTT.

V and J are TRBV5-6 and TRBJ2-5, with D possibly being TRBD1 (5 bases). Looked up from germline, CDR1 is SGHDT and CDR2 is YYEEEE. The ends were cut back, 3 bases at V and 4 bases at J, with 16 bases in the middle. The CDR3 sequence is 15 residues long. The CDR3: CASSSNAGQGETQYF. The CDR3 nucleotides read TGTGCCAGCAGCTCAAACGCAGGGCAGGGAGAGACCCAGTACTTC.

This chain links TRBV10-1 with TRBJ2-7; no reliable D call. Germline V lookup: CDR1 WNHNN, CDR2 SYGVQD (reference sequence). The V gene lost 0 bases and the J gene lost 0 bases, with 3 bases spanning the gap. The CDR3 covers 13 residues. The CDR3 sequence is CASSESLSYEQYF. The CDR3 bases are TGCGCCAGCAGTGAGTCACTCTCCTACGAGCAGTACTTC.

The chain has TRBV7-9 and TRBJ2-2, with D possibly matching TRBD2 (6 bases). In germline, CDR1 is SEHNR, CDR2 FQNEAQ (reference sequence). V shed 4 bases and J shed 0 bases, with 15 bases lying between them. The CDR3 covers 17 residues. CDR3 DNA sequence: TGTGCCAGCAGCTCCCTAGGGAGGCAGTCGAACACCGGGGAGCTGTTTTTT. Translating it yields CASSSLGRQSNTGELFF.

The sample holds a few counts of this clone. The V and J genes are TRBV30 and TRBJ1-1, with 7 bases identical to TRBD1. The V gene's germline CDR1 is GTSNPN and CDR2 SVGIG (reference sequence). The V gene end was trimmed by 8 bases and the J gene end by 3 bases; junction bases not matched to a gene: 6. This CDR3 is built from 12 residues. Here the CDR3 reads CALRRGHTEAFF. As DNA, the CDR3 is TGTGCCCTCAGAAGGGGGCACACTGAAGCTTTCTTT.

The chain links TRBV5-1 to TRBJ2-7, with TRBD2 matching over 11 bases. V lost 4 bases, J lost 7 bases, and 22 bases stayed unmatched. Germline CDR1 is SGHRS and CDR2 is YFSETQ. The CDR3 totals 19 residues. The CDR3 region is CASSGTSGLAGGGPKEQYF. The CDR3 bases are TGCGCCAGCAGCGGGACGTCCGGGCTAGCGGGGGGAGGTCCTAAAGAGCAGTACTTC.

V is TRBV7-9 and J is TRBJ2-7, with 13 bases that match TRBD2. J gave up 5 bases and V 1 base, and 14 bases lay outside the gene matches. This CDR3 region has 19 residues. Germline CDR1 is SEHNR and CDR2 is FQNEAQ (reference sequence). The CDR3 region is CASSLGFGTPGLAGDEQYF. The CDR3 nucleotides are TGTGCCAGCAGCTTAGGATTTGGGACACCAGGACTAGCGGGAGACGAGCAGTACTTC.

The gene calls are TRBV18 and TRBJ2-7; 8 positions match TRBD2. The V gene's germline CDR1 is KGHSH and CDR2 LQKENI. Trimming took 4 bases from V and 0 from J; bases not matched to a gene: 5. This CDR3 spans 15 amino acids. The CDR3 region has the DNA TGTGCCAGCTCACGGGCGACTAGCGCCTCCTACGAGCAGTACTTC. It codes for CASSRATSASYEQYF.

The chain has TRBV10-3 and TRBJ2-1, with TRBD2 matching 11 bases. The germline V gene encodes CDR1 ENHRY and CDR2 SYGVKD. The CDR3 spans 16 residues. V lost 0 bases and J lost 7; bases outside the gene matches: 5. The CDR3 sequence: CAISESSGRAGNEQFF. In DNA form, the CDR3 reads TGTGCCATCAGTGAGTCTAGCGGGAGGGCCGGAAATGAGCAGTTCTTC.

The chain's CDR3 is CASTQNPGQGFEAFF. As DNA, the CDR3 is TGTGCCAGTACTCAGAATCCGGGACAGGGGTTTGAAGCTTTCTTT. This chain connects TRBV19 to TRBJ1-1; 10 bases are shared with TRBD1. The CDR3 totals 15 residues. V dropped 7 bases and J dropped 7; count of bases not matched to a gene: 12. Germline V CDR1 and CDR2: LNHDA, SQIVND (reference sequence). Using reference TRBV19 and TRBJ1-1 for the parts outside the CDR3, the full variable domain is DGGITQSPKYLFRKEGQNVTLSCEQNLNHDAMYWYRQDPGQGLRLIYYSQIVNDFQKGDIAEGYSVSREKKESFPLTVTSAQKNPTAFYLCASTQNPGQGFEAFFGQGTRLTVV.

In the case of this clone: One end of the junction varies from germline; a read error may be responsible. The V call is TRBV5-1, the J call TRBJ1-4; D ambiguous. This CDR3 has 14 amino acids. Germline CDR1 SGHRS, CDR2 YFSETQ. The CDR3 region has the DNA TGCGCCAGCAGGTTGGGTATCACTAATGAAAAACTGTTTTTT. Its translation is CASRLGITNEKLFF.